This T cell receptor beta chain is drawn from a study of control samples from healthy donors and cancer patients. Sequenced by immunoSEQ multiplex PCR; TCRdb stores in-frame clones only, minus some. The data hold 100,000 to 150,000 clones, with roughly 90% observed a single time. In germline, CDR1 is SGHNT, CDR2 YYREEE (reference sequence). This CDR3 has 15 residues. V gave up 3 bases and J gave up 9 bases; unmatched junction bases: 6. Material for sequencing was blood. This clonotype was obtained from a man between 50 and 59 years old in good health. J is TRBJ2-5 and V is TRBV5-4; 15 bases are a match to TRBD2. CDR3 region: CASSSRTSGGAAQYF. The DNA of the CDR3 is TGTGCCAGCAGCTCTAGGACTAGCGGGGGGGCGGCCCAGTACTTC.